The present TCR beta chain was sequenced within a study of CD8 T cells in Susac syndrome. This clonotype was seen only a few times. Germline values: CDR1 MNHEY, CDR2 SMNVEV (reference sequence). The CDR3 is 16 residues long. The trim removed 5 bases at V and 6 bases at J, leaving 13 bases unmatched. After extraction with the RNeasy kit, about 0.45 to 1 ug of the RNA was reverse transcribed using random hexamers. In TCRdb, the immunoSEQ multiplex PCR reads were re-called with MiXCR into one record per CDR3 protein. The sample carries fewer than 350,000 distinct CDR3 sequences, approximately 85% recorded once.

Specimen: CD8+ T cells from PBMCs. V is TRBV27 and J is TRBJ2-1, with 7 positions matching TRBD2. The sequence derives from a human donor with multiple sclerosis. DNA of the CDR3: TGTGCCAGCAGTACAATAGGTTTCTCGGGGGGCAATGAGCAGTTCTTC. Translating it yields CASSTIGFSGGNEQFF.